The 2 T cell receptor beta chains listed next were all sequenced from one sample in a study of OX40 agonist ivuxolimab in advanced cancers. Generated by immunoSEQ multiplex PCR, the TCRdb table keeps only in-frame clones and is missing some. The sample comprises around 11,000 clones, roughly 74% of which are singletons, and approximately 40% rests with the top ten. The source material was CD4+ or CD8+ T cells sorted from blood, sampled in a trial of the OX40 agonist ivuxolimab. The receptors were sampled from an adult with an advanced solid tumor such as melanoma, head and neck, liver or kidney cancer.

J is TRBJ2-7 and V is TRBV30; tentative D call: TRBD2 (6 bases). The V gene lost 0 bases and the J gene lost 5 bases, with 14 bases spanning the gap. The germline V gene encodes CDR1 GTSNPN and CDR2 SVGIG (reference sequence). The CDR3 length is 14 residues. CDR3 protein: CAWSVLPSEHEQYF. The CDR3 DNA reads as TGTGCCTGGAGTGTACTGCCTAGCGAACACGAGCAGTACTTC.

The chain employs TRBV27 and TRBJ2-1, with a possible D match to TRBD1 (6 bases). V lost 3 bases and J 0 bases, leaving 9 bases between the germline ends. Germline V lookup: CDR1 MNHEY, CDR2 SMNVEV (reference sequence). The CDR3 has 15 residues. The CDR3 DNA sequence: TGTGCCAGCAGTTTTGACAGGAACTCCTACAATGAGCAGTTCTTC. Translating it yields CASSFDRNSYNEQFF.